Listed below are T cell receptor beta chains from one sample, sequenced in a study of shared clonotypes between healthy human individuals. The data were produced by immunoSEQ multiplex PCR, yet TCRdb's version contains in-frame clones alone and is incomplete. The top ten clones hold 0.05% to 0.08% of a sample with more than 500,000 clones, roughly 95% of them seen once. The sample taken for sequencing was naive CD4+ T cells sorted from blood. The receptors come from a woman aged 25-40 years in good health. CDR3s include the opening cysteine and the closing phenylalanine or tryptophan. The order of the fields is D gene, clone size, V gene, J gene, CDR3 DNA, CDR3 protein. A D gene is named only where the DNA matches it firmly. Size tells how often a clone was seen (once, few, many) or the class of an expanded clone, and some rows leave it out.

D: NA
size: NA
V: TRBV6-1
J: TRBJ1-4
DNA: TGTGCCAGCAGAGCAGGCCCAGCGGATAATGAAAAACTGTTTTTT
CDR3: CASRAGPADNEKLFF

D: NA
size: once
V: TRBV9
J: TRBJ2-2
DNA: TGTGCCAGCAGCGGACTACAGGATACCGGGGAGCTGTTTTTT
CDR3: CASSGLQDTGELFF

D: NA
size: NA
V: TRBV7-7
J: TRBJ2-2
DNA: TGTGCCAGCAGCTTAGCGTACAGGGGAGGAGAGCTGTTTTTT
CDR3: CASSLAYRGGELFF

D: NA
size: NA
V: TRBV18
J: TRBJ2-1
DNA: TGTGCCAGCTCACCGGCTGGGAATGAGCAGTTCTTC
CDR3: CASSPAGNEQFF

D: NA
size: once
V: TRBV6-6
J: TRBJ2-1
DNA: TGTGCCAGCAGTTCCAGCGGCCACAATGAGCAGTTCTTC
CDR3: CASSSSGHNEQFF

D: TRBD1
size: NA
V: TRBV4-1
J: TRBJ1-4
DNA: TGCGCCAGCAGCCAGACAGGGTTGCCTGAAAAACTGTTTTTT
CDR3: CASSQTGLPEKLFF

D: NA
size: NA
V: TRBV5-4
J: TRBJ2-3
DNA: TGTGCCAGCAGCTCGGACGGAGATACGCAGTATTTT
CDR3: CASSSDGDTQYF

D: TRBD2
size: once
V: TRBV6-1
J: TRBJ2-5
DNA: TGTGCCAGCAGTGCACGAGGGGCCGGGACTAGCGTCCAAGAGACCCAGTACTTC
CDR3: CASSARGAGTSVQETQYF

D: NA
size: NA
V: TRBV10-2
J: TRBJ2-1
DNA: TGCGCCAGCAGTGTCCATGGTGAGCAGTTCTTC
CDR3: CASSVHGEQFF

D: NA
size: NA
V: TRBV4-2
J: TRBJ2-7
DNA: TGTGCCAGCAGCCAAGATCTGGCGGGTGGGGGCTACGAGCAGTACTTC
CDR3: CASSQDLAGGGYEQYF

D: NA
size: once
V: TRBV7-9
J: TRBJ1-1
DNA: TGTGCCAGCAGCTCCAACAGGGTGAACACTGAAGCTTTCTTT
CDR3: CASSSNRVNTEAFF

D: NA
size: NA
V: TRBV10-2
J: TRBJ1-1
DNA: TGCGCCAGCAGTGAGGGTTGGACTGAAGCTTTCTTT
CDR3: CASSEGWTEAFF

D: NA
size: NA
V: TRBV18
J: TRBJ2-2
DNA: TGTGCCAGCTCACCTCCTAACACCGGGGAGCTGTTTTTT
CDR3: CASSPPNTGELFF

D: NA
size: NA
V: TRBV5-6
J: TRBJ2-7
DNA: TGTGCCAGCAGCCCGTACATGGGTCGGGGGTACGAGCAGTACTTC
CDR3: CASSPYMGRGYEQYF

D: NA
size: NA
V: TRBV29-1
J: TRBJ2-3
DNA: TGCAGCGTTGCCGGGACTTACACAGATACGCAGTATTTT
CDR3: CSVAGTYTDTQYF

D: NA
size: once
V: TRBV5-1
J: TRBJ1-2
DNA: TGCGCCAGCAGCTTGGGAGTAGGGGTTCATGGCTACACCTTC
CDR3: CASSLGVGVHGYTF

D: TRBD2
size: NA
V: TRBV19
J: TRBJ2-3
DNA: TGTGCCAGTAGTATAGATGAACTAGCGGGGTCACTAAATACGCAGTATTTT
CDR3: CASSIDELAGSLNTQYF

D: TRBD2
size: NA
V: TRBV11-2
J: TRBJ2-7
DNA: TGTGCCAGCAGCTCCCTTAGCGGGAGGTCCTCCTACGAGCAGTACTTC
CDR3: CASSSLSGRSSYEQYF

D: NA
size: NA
V: TRBV28
J: TRBJ1-1
DNA: TGTGCCAGCCCCAATCCTTTGAACACTGAAGCTTTCTTT
CDR3: CASPNPLNTEAFF

D: TRBD2
size: NA
V: TRBV2
J: TRBJ2-7
DNA: TGTGCCAGCAGTGAAGGGACTAGCGGCTACGAGCAGTACTTC
CDR3: CASSEGTSGYEQYF

D: NA
size: NA
V: TRBV14
J: TRBJ2-7
DNA: TGTGCCAGCAGCCCGACCCGGGGGACCTACGAGCAGTACTTC
CDR3: CASSPTRGTYEQYF

D: TRBD2
size: NA
V: TRBV25-1
J: TRBJ2-3
DNA: TGTGCCAGCAGTGATCCCCACCTAGCGGGAGGACTAGATACGCAGTATTTT
CDR3: CASSDPHLAGGLDTQYF

D: TRBD1
size: NA
V: TRBV5-4
J: TRBJ2-3
DNA: TGTGCCAGCAGCCCCGGACAGGGACCAGGACATACGCAGTATTTT
CDR3: CASSPGQGPGHTQYF

D: NA
size: NA
V: TRBV2
J: TRBJ1-1
DNA: TGTGCCAGCAGTGCTTACACTGAAGCTTTCTTT
CDR3: CASSAYTEAFF

D: NA
size: NA
V: TRBV19
J: TRBJ2-6
DNA: TGTGCGAATTGGCCAAGACCCCACTCTGGGGCCAACGTCCTGACTTTC
CDR3: CANWPRPHSGANVLTF

D: NA
size: NA
V: TRBV7-9
J: TRBJ1-1
DNA: TGTGCCAGCAGCTTAGAAGGGGGTACTGAAGCTTTCTTT
CDR3: CASSLEGGTEAFF

D: TRBD2
size: NA
V: TRBV2
J: TRBJ2-6
DNA: TGTGCCAGCAGTGAAGGGTTGGCTAGCGGGAGTACTGGGGCCAACGTCCTGACTTTC
CDR3: CASSEGLASGSTGANVLTF

D: NA
size: NA
V: TRBV5-4
J: TRBJ1-3
DNA: TGTGCCAGCAGCTTAACAGGGAACTCTGGAAACACCATATATTTT
CDR3: CASSLTGNSGNTIYF

D: NA
size: few
V: TRBV9
J: TRBJ2-7
DNA: TGTGCCAGCAGCGCAGGGAGGTTGAGGGCGAACGAGCAGTACTTC
CDR3: CASSAGRLRANEQYF

D: NA
size: NA
V: TRBV4-1
J: TRBJ2-2
DNA: TGCGCCAGCAGACTAGGGGGAAACACCGGGGAGCTGTTTTTT
CDR3: CASRLGGNTGELFF

D: NA
size: NA
V: TRBV2
J: TRBJ2-7
DNA: TGTGCCAGCAGCCCCAGTCGGTCCTACGAGCAGTACTTC
CDR3: CASSPSRSYEQYF

D: TRBD2
size: NA
V: TRBV9
J: TRBJ2-3
DNA: TGTGCCAGCAGCCGACTAGCGGGTATCACAGATACGCAGTATTTT
CDR3: CASSRLAGITDTQYF

D: TRBD1
size: NA
V: TRBV18
J: TRBJ2-7
DNA: TGTGCCAGCTCACCCCAGGGACAGTCCTACGAGCAGTACTTC
CDR3: CASSPQGQSYEQYF

D: TRBD1
size: NA
V: TRBV5-1
J: TRBJ1-5
DNA: TGCGCCAGCAGCCTCGGGACAGGGGATCAGCCCCAGCATTTT
CDR3: CASSLGTGDQPQHF

D: NA
size: NA
V: TRBV5-6
J: TRBJ1-2
DNA: TGTGCCAGCAGCTTAAAACAAGCTCAGCACCTACGGGGCTACACCTTC
CDR3: CASSLKQAQHLRGYTF

D: NA
size: NA
V: TRBV6-1
J: TRBJ2-5
DNA: TGTGCCAGCAGTGAATGGAGCATTGAGACCCAGTACTTC
CDR3: CASSEWSIETQYF

D: TRBD2
size: NA
V: TRBV19
J: TRBJ2-1
DNA: TGTGCCAGTAGGCCTCTAGCGGGGATATACAATGAGCAGTTCTTC
CDR3: CASRPLAGIYNEQFF

D: NA
size: NA
V: TRBV18
J: TRBJ2-1
DNA: TGTGCCAGCTCACCACCGTCGGGGGGCAGAGTACGCAATGAGCAGTTCTTC
CDR3: CASSPPSGGRVRNEQFF

D: NA
size: NA
V: TRBV2
J: TRBJ2-1
DNA: TGTGCCAGCAGTGCCTTAGGGTCAGGGTCAAACAATGAGCAGTTCTTC
CDR3: CASSALGSGSNNEQFF

D: TRBD1
size: once
V: TRBV29-1
J: TRBJ2-1
DNA: TGCAGCGTGCCGGGACAGGGTTCCTACAATGAGCAGTTCTTC
CDR3: CSVPGQGSYNEQFF

D: NA
size: NA
V: TRBV5-7
J: TRBJ2-7
DNA: TGTGCCAGCAGCCTGGGGGACTCTCCCTACGAGCAGTACTTC
CDR3: CASSLGDSPYEQYF

D: NA
size: NA
V: TRBV2
J: TRBJ2-7
DNA: TGTGCCAGCAGTGAATGGGAACCCTACGAGCAGTACTTC
CDR3: CASSEWEPYEQYF

D: NA
size: NA
V: TRBV10-3
J: TRBJ1-3
DNA: TGTGCCATCAGTGAAATCCTCAGCTCTGGAAACACCATATATTTT
CDR3: CAISEILSSGNTIYF

D: NA
size: NA
V: TRBV5-1
J: TRBJ2-5
DNA: TGCGCCAGCAGCTTGGCTTCCGGGGGAGAGACCCAGTACTTC
CDR3: CASSLASGGETQYF

D: NA
size: NA
V: TRBV27
J: TRBJ2-5
DNA: TGTGCCAGCAGTTTAAGGGGCAAAGAGACCCAGTACTTC
CDR3: CASSLRGKETQYF

D: NA
size: NA
V: TRBV29-1
J: TRBJ2-1
DNA: TGCAGCGTTATATCCCCCCTCGTGCACACAGCGGGCAATGAGCAGTTCTTC
CDR3: CSVISPLVHTAGNEQFF

D: NA
size: once
V: TRBV19
J: TRBJ2-1
DNA: TGTGCCAGTAGTACCCCCGGCTCAAAGGGGACCGATGAGCAGTTCTTC
CDR3: CASSTPGSKGTDEQFF

D: NA
size: NA
V: TRBV7-6
J: TRBJ2-1
DNA: TGTGCCAGCAGCTTATCGGGAGCCTACAATGAGCAGTTCTTC
CDR3: CASSLSGAYNEQFF

D: NA
size: NA
V: TRBV30
J: TRBJ2-7
DNA: TGTGCCTGGAGATCGGTATCGGACTCCTACGAGCAGTACTTC
CDR3: CAWRSVSDSYEQYF

D: NA
size: NA
V: TRBV5-1
J: TRBJ2-7
DNA: TGCGCCAGCAGCTTGGAGGACAGACGCTTGGAGCAGTACTTC
CDR3: CASSLEDRRLEQYF

D: TRBD1
size: NA
V: TRBV11-2
J: TRBJ1-3
DNA: TGTGCCAGCAGCTTCTTAGGGACAGGGGACACCATATATTTT
CDR3: CASSFLGTGDTIYF

D: NA
size: NA
V: TRBV5-4
J: TRBJ1-1
DNA: TGTGCCAGCAGGGGGGACCTGAACACTGAAGCTTTCTTT
CDR3: CASRGDLNTEAFF

D: TRBD2
size: NA
V: TRBV29-1
J: TRBJ2-4
DNA: TGCAGCGTTGTTGTGGGAGGGTCGGTTGGGTTGGCCAAAAACATTCAGTACTTC
CDR3: CSVVVGGSVGLAKNIQYF

D: NA
size: NA
V: TRBV10-3
J: TRBJ1-2
DNA: TGTGCCATCAGTGAGACAGGGACGTCCCTCGGCTATGGCTACACCTTC
CDR3: CAISETGTSLGYGYTF